This T cell receptor (beta chain) was recovered during a study of radiation and T cells in renal cell carcinoma. The time point is: blood 4 weeks post-SBRT, at nephrectomy. The treatment: 15 Gy SBRT to primary tumor, nephrectomy 4 weeks later. Sequenced by immunoSEQ multiplex PCR; TCRdb stores in-frame clones only, minus some. The sample contains approximately 85,000 clones, 70% to 90% of which appear only once. The CDR3 is 16 residues long. This chain uses TRBV21-1 with TRBJ2-5; whether TRBD1, the table's D call, matches the DNA was not checked. TRBV21-1 is listed as a pseudogene. The input for sequencing was blood, taken from a patient whose treatment included radiotherapy and nephrectomy. The clonotype originates from a woman aged 70-85 years with renal cell carcinoma. CDR3 sequence: CASVDRRLKNQETQYF. For the CDR3, the DNA is TGTGCCAGCGTGGACAGACGACTTAAGAACCAAGAGACCCAGTACTTC.